This is a list of T cell receptor beta chains from one sample in a study of blood T cell repertoires in COVID-19. Repertoires were generated with immunoSEQ multiplex PCR, while TCRdb's copy carries only in-frame clones and drops some. This table holds about 180,000 clones, 80% to 90% found once. The sample taken for sequencing was peripheral blood. The origin of the receptors is a man in his forties or fifties with active or convalescent COVID-19. The CDR3 runs from the conserved cysteine through the conserved F or W. Each record gives: CDR3 DNA, CDR3 protein, clone size, CDR3 length, V gene, J gene, D gene. D genes are given only for firm matches. Size is stated for part of the rows, as once, few or many counts, or as a class when the clone is expanded.

CDR3 DNA: TGTGCCAGTAGTCATAGACAACGGCCCCAGCATTTT; CDR3 protein: CASSHRQRPQHF; clone size: NA; CDR3 length: 12; V gene: TRBV19; J gene: TRBJ1-5; D gene: NA
CDR3 DNA: TGTGCCAGCAGCTCTGGACAAAATTGGATCGCCTACGAGCAGTACTTC; CDR3 protein: CASSSGQNWIAYEQYF; clone size: NA; CDR3 length: 16; V gene: TRBV3-1/TRBV3-2; J gene: TRBJ2-7; D gene: NA
CDR3 DNA: TGTGCCAGCAGCAATGGACTAGCGAACAATGAGCAGTTCTTC; CDR3 protein: CASSNGLANNEQFF; clone size: NA; CDR3 length: 14; V gene: TRBV3-1/TRBV3-2; J gene: TRBJ2-1; D gene: TRBD2
CDR3 DNA: TGCGCCAGCGGGGAGAACCAAGAGACCCAGTACTTC; CDR3 protein: CASGENQETQYF; clone size: NA; CDR3 length: 12; V gene: TRBV4-1; J gene: TRBJ2-5; D gene: NA
CDR3 DNA: TGTGCCACCAGCAGAGATATTGGGACCGGGGGGCGAGCTTTCTTT; CDR3 protein: CATSRDIGTGGRAFF; clone size: NA; CDR3 length: 15; V gene: TRBV15; J gene: TRBJ1-1; D gene: NA
CDR3 DNA: TGTGCCAGCAGCCAAGAGAGACAGGGTTCAGGAGATACGCAGTATTTT; CDR3 protein: CASSQERQGSGDTQYF; clone size: NA; CDR3 length: 16; V gene: TRBV3-1/TRBV3-2; J gene: TRBJ2-3; D gene: TRBD1
CDR3 DNA: TGTGCCAGCAGCTTAGCGGAGACTGGAAACACCATATATTTT; CDR3 protein: CASSLAETGNTIYF; clone size: NA; CDR3 length: 14; V gene: TRBV7-6; J gene: TRBJ1-3; D gene: NA
CDR3 DNA: TGTGCCAGCAGCCTTGCGGGGGGGAGGGCCAAAAACATTCAGTACTTC; CDR3 protein: CASSLAGGRAKNIQYF; clone size: NA; CDR3 length: 16; V gene: TRBV27; J gene: TRBJ2-4; D gene: TRBD2
CDR3 DNA: TGCGCCAGCAGCCAACCTTGGGACAGGGGGCAGGAAGGCTACACCTTC; CDR3 protein: CASSQPWDRGQEGYTF; clone size: NA; CDR3 length: 16; V gene: TRBV4-1; J gene: TRBJ1-2; D gene: TRBD1
CDR3 DNA: TGTGCCAGCAGTTACTCGATACTAGCGGGGGGCCTATTAGGTGAGCAGTTCTTC; CDR3 protein: CASSYSILAGGLLGEQFF; clone size: NA; CDR3 length: 18; V gene: TRBV6-2/TRBV6-3; J gene: TRBJ2-1; D gene: TRBD2
CDR3 DNA: TGTGCCAGTAAGCCGGGGGCTGGGGCCAACGTCCTGACTTTC; CDR3 protein: CASKPGAGANVLTF; clone size: NA; CDR3 length: 14; V gene: TRBV19; J gene: TRBJ2-6; D gene: NA
CDR3 DNA: TGTGCCAGCAGTGAACGGAGGGGCGATGAGCAGTTCTTC; CDR3 protein: CASSERRGDEQFF; clone size: once; CDR3 length: 13; V gene: TRBV2; J gene: TRBJ2-1; D gene: NA
CDR3 DNA: TGTGCCAGCAGAACTGCGGGGCAGCTAAGGGAGACCCAGTACTTC; CDR3 protein: CASRTAGQLRETQYF; clone size: NA; CDR3 length: 15; V gene: TRBV6-5; J gene: TRBJ2-5; D gene: NA
CDR3 DNA: TGTGCCAGCAGCCCGGGACTAGCGGGAGCGGGAGTGTTTCGGTTCTTC; CDR3 protein: CASSPGLAGAGVFRFF; clone size: NA; CDR3 length: 16; V gene: TRBV3-1/TRBV3-2; J gene: TRBJ2-1; D gene: TRBD2
CDR3 DNA: TGTGCCAGCAGGGATAACAGTGGATCTGGTGGCTACACCTTC; CDR3 protein: CASRDNSGSGGYTF; clone size: NA; CDR3 length: 14; V gene: TRBV6-5; J gene: TRBJ1-2; D gene: NA
CDR3 DNA: TGTGCCAGCAGTGACCCTAGGGACAGCCACTATAGCAATCAGCCCCAGCATTTT; CDR3 protein: CASSDPRDSHYSNQPQHF; clone size: NA; CDR3 length: 18; V gene: TRBV6-4; J gene: TRBJ1-5; D gene: TRBD1
CDR3 DNA: TGTGCCAGCAGCTTGGCCCTCAATGAGCAGTTCTTC; CDR3 protein: CASSLALNEQFF; clone size: once; CDR3 length: 12; V gene: TRBV5-5; J gene: TRBJ2-1; D gene: NA
CDR3 DNA: TGTGCTAGTGACTCGGGGGAGACCCAGTACTTC; CDR3 protein: CASDSGETQYF; clone size: NA; CDR3 length: 11; V gene: TRBV12-5; J gene: TRBJ2-5; D gene: NA
CDR3 DNA: TGTGCCAGCAGTGGTTGGCAGGAAGCTTTCTTT; CDR3 protein: CASSGWQEAFF; clone size: few; CDR3 length: 11; V gene: TRBV27; J gene: TRBJ1-1; D gene: NA
CDR3 DNA: TGCGCCAGCAGCTCCCCTTCGGGTGATGAAAAACTGTTTTTT; CDR3 protein: CASSSPSGDEKLFF; clone size: NA; CDR3 length: 14; V gene: TRBV5-1; J gene: TRBJ1-4; D gene: NA
CDR3 DNA: TGTGCCAGTAGTCTGGGACAGGGGACCACTGAAGCTTTCTTT; CDR3 protein: CASSLGQGTTEAFF; clone size: NA; CDR3 length: 14; V gene: TRBV19; J gene: TRBJ1-1; D gene: TRBD1
CDR3 DNA: TGTGCCAGCAGTGATGTGAGGGCTTCACCCCTCCACTTT; CDR3 protein: CASSDVRASPLHF; clone size: NA; CDR3 length: 13; V gene: TRBV6-1; J gene: TRBJ1-6; D gene: NA
CDR3 DNA: TGTGCCAGCAGTTCAGGGGAACAGAACTATGGCTACACCTTC; CDR3 protein: CASSSGEQNYGYTF; clone size: few; CDR3 length: 14; V gene: TRBV28; J gene: TRBJ1-2; D gene: NA
CDR3 DNA: TGTGCCAGCTCACCTCAATCCTCGGAGGAGGCGGGCTACACCTTC; CDR3 protein: CASSPQSSEEAGYTF; clone size: once; CDR3 length: 15; V gene: TRBV18; J gene: TRBJ1-2; D gene: NA
CDR3 DNA: TGTGCCAGCAGCTACTCTGGTAACACTGAAGCTTTCTTT; CDR3 protein: CASSYSGNTEAFF; clone size: NA; CDR3 length: 13; V gene: TRBV12-3/TRBV12-4; J gene: TRBJ1-1; D gene: NA
CDR3 DNA: TGTGCCAGCAGCTTGGGACTAGCGGGAGGGCCCGACACAGATACGCAGTATTTT; CDR3 protein: CASSLGLAGGPDTDTQYF; clone size: NA; CDR3 length: 18; V gene: TRBV5-4; J gene: TRBJ2-3; D gene: TRBD2
CDR3 DNA: TGTGCCTGGAGTCTGTTATATGGCTACACCTTC; CDR3 protein: CAWSLLYGYTF; clone size: NA; CDR3 length: 11; V gene: TRBV30; J gene: TRBJ1-2; D gene: NA
CDR3 DNA: TGTGCCAGCAGCGTAGCTGCGGGGCGAGACGAGCAGTACTTC; CDR3 protein: CASSVAAGRDEQYF; clone size: few; CDR3 length: 14; V gene: TRBV9; J gene: TRBJ2-7; D gene: NA
CDR3 DNA: TGCAGTGCTAGATTCACAATTGAAGCTTTCTTT; CDR3 protein: CSARFTIEAFF; clone size: NA; CDR3 length: 11; V gene: TRBV20-1; J gene: TRBJ1-1; D gene: NA
CDR3 DNA: TGTGCCAGCAGCTTCCAAAGTTACAGCTCTGGAAACACCATATATTTT; CDR3 protein: CASSFQSYSSGNTIYF; clone size: NA; CDR3 length: 16; V gene: TRBV7-2; J gene: TRBJ1-3; D gene: NA
CDR3 DNA: TGTGCCTGGAGCCTACAGGGGAGCCAGCCCCAGCATTTT; CDR3 protein: CAWSLQGSQPQHF; clone size: few; CDR3 length: 13; V gene: TRBV30; J gene: TRBJ1-5; D gene: TRBD1
CDR3 DNA: TGTGCCAGCAGTGGACGGGACAGCCAGTACTTC; CDR3 protein: CASSGRDSQYF; clone size: NA; CDR3 length: 11; V gene: TRBV2; J gene: TRBJ2-7; D gene: TRBD1
CDR3 DNA: TGTGCCAGCAGCTCCCTAGCGGGGGGCCTCAATGAGCAGTTCTTC; CDR3 protein: CASSSLAGGLNEQFF; clone size: NA; CDR3 length: 15; V gene: TRBV7-6; J gene: TRBJ2-1; D gene: TRBD2
CDR3 DNA: TGTGCCAGCAGCCAAAATCCTAGCACAGATACGCAGTATTTT; CDR3 protein: CASSQNPSTDTQYF; clone size: NA; CDR3 length: 14; V gene: TRBV3-1/TRBV3-2; J gene: TRBJ2-3; D gene: NA
CDR3 DNA: TGTGCCAGCAGCGGGACTAGCGGGGGCTTTGAGCAGTTCTTC; CDR3 protein: CASSGTSGGFEQFF; clone size: NA; CDR3 length: 14; V gene: TRBV2; J gene: TRBJ2-1; D gene: TRBD2
CDR3 DNA: TGTGCCAGCAGTGCCTACAGGGGGCAAAGGGACACTGAAGCTTTCTTT; CDR3 protein: CASSAYRGQRDTEAFF; clone size: NA; CDR3 length: 16; V gene: TRBV27; J gene: TRBJ1-1; D gene: TRBD1
CDR3 DNA: TGTGCCAGCTCCGAGGAGGCCTACTACGAGCAGTACTTC; CDR3 protein: CASSEEAYYEQYF; clone size: NA; CDR3 length: 13; V gene: TRBV18; J gene: TRBJ2-7; D gene: NA
CDR3 DNA: TGTGCCAGCAGCTTTGAGGGGGCCCTTAGCACAGATACGCAGTATTTT; CDR3 protein: CASSFEGALSTDTQYF; clone size: NA; CDR3 length: 16; V gene: TRBV7-3; J gene: TRBJ2-3; D gene: TRBD1
CDR3 DNA: TGTGCCAGCAGCACCCCAGGGGGCGGTGGCTACACCTTC; CDR3 protein: CASSTPGGGGYTF; clone size: NA; CDR3 length: 13; V gene: TRBV7-3; J gene: TRBJ1-2; D gene: TRBD1
CDR3 DNA: TGTGCCAGCAGCGCCCGGGACAGGGGAAGTGAAAAACTGTTTTTT; CDR3 protein: CASSARDRGSEKLFF; clone size: NA; CDR3 length: 15; V gene: TRBV21-1; J gene: TRBJ1-4; D gene: NA
CDR3 DNA: TGCGCCAGCAGCCAAGATTATGCAGGGGGCTATGGCTACACCTTC; CDR3 protein: CASSQDYAGGYGYTF; clone size: NA; CDR3 length: 15; V gene: TRBV4-3; J gene: TRBJ1-2; D gene: TRBD1
CDR3 DNA: TGTGCCAGCTCACCAGTTTTACAGGGGGCGGTGAACACTGAAGCTTTCTTT; CDR3 protein: CASSPVLQGAVNTEAFF; clone size: NA; CDR3 length: 17; V gene: TRBV18; J gene: TRBJ1-1; D gene: TRBD1
CDR3 DNA: TGTGCCTGGAGGGGACCGGGACAGCTCTTTAGCAATCAGCCCCAGCATTTT; CDR3 protein: CAWRGPGQLFSNQPQHF; clone size: few; CDR3 length: 17; V gene: TRBV30; J gene: TRBJ1-5; D gene: TRBD1
CDR3 DNA: TGTGCCAGCAGTGAATCTCGGACAGGGAATTCACCCCTCCACTTT; CDR3 protein: CASSESRTGNSPLHF; clone size: NA; CDR3 length: 15; V gene: TRBV25-1; J gene: TRBJ1-6; D gene: TRBD1
CDR3 DNA: TGTGCCAGCAGTACAGGGGGCAGCACAGATACGCAGTATTTT; CDR3 protein: CASSTGGSTDTQYF; clone size: NA; CDR3 length: 14; V gene: TRBV28; J gene: TRBJ2-3; D gene: TRBD1